This T cell receptor beta chain emerged from a study of metastatic and nonmetastatic thyroid tumors. Study-level information: Patients with malignant and benign thyroid disease provided blood and tumor or nodule tissue, whose repertoires were compared.

V was pared by 6 bases and J by 4 bases, with 10 bases between. CDR3 length: 12 amino acids. Germline V lookup: CDR1 SGHDT, CDR2 YYEEEE. None of the patients had undergone any treatment ahead of thyroid surgery. Study results and limitations: Versus benign nodules, malignant thyroid tumors reportedly had significantly higher TCR beta diversity, in blood and tumor.

In the source study's methods: The study took CDR3 differences across clinicopathological groups and made a distant-metastasis classifier for papillary thyroid cancer from them. Using MiXCR, TCRdb reanalyzed the PCR reads. Clone size and V and J calls follow TCRdb, not the original study. This repertoire shows around 23,000 clones, 13% to 15% found once; its top ten account for roughly 14%. This clone has a count of ten or more. Its target is not known. Sequenced material: tumor tissue. The V and J genes are TRBV5-6 and TRBJ1-2; no reliable D call. This receptor was taken from a female donor with papillary thyroid cancer or a benign thyroid nodule (not recorded which). Some clones in this sample may be carry-over from other donors' samples. For the CDR3, the DNA is TGTGCCAGCAACCGTCTCGGCTATGGCTACACCTTC. It yields the protein CASNRLGYGYTF.